This record looks at one T cell receptor (beta chain) sequence and its context. The target of this receptor is not known. Base qualities are missing; no much larger clone stands one base away. This entry comes from a study of shared T cell receptors in the human thymus (dated by TCRdb to about 2021). About the investigation overall: The study investigated the way shared, self-reactive T-cell receptor alpha chains are produced in the human thymus.

The germline V gene (reference sequence) specifies LNHNV as CDR1 and YYDKDF as CDR2. Taken from cysteine to phenylalanine, the CDR3 has 14 residues. Just the 42-base CDR3 DNA is kept, in frame starting at base 1. V loses 3 bases, J loses 6 bases, and the germline ends lie 14 bases apart. Libraries were prepared through the immunoSEQ multiplex PCR assay. Drawn from immuneACCESS, this table holds only the in-frame rearrangements with V and J called that TCRdb kept. Clones are partly lost; checked studies trace under half to an unresolved V gene and leave the rest unexplained. A total of some 640,000 clones appear in this sample, approximately 89% of them only once. The leading ten clones occupy 0.0094% of the sample. The sample also formed part of further work on human thymus T cells. The second paper further reports: Immunologically healthy infants undergoing open corrective cardiac surgery for congenital heart defects in Finland were used as donors. Thymus tissue was collected as surgical resects that were removed during corrective cardiac surgery. Both the thymic and the peripheral blood repertoires appeared to show biased V and J gene segment usage. Highly overlapping thymic TCR repertoires among unrelated individuals were reported in the related research. TCR alpha and beta repertoires from roughly eight infant thymus samples and a few related peripheral blood samples were characterized in the study. Donor ages ranging from roughly 7 to 250 days were recorded, and several male and a couple of female infants were included in the cohort. Thymocytes were freed from the tissue by mechanical means and kept at -70 degrees C as pellets of roughly 8.5-30 million cells. A QIAsymphony instrument was used to extract genomic DNA from the frozen cell pellets. TCRB and TCRAD loci were amplified from a standardized quantity of quality-controlled genomic DNA using the immunoSEQ multiplex PCR assay. The amplicons covered the V(D)J region and were long enough to include the CDR3 and to identify the V and J genes. The amplicons were sequenced on an Illumina platform via the commercial immunoSEQ service. Primer bias and sequencing errors were corrected as previously described, and TCRAD and TCRB were defined on the basis of the IMGT database. Analysis of the repertoires was done with immunoSEQ Analyzer 3.0 and VDJTools and included basic statistics, V/J segment usage, diversity estimates, rarefaction and pairwise overlap. To estimate diversity, the Chao1, ChaoE, Efron-Thisted, Shannon and inverse Simpson indices were applied, and diversity was also estimated on datasets down-sampled to the smallest sample. For repertoire overlap, CDR3 nucleotide sequence, V gene and J gene had to match strictly, and clustering was done by Jaccard-based multidimensional scaling. On average, about 800,000 unique TCRB clonotypes were obtained from thymus samples, compared with 75,000 to 90,000 from blood samples.

The sequence derives from a boy under two years old with a congenital heart defect. Donor details come from another sample of the same person, matched by shared clones. The sample consisted of thymocytes. The chain joins TRBV15 to TRBJ1-2; TRBD1 is perhaps the D gene, given 5 matching bases. The encoded CDR3 is CATSSAGTAHGYTF. The DNA sequence follows: TGTGCCACCAGCAGTGCCGGGACTGCCCATGGCTACACCTTC.